This T cell receptor (beta chain) was retrieved from a study of blood T cell repertoires in COVID-19. Here immunoSEQ multiplex PCR was the method, and the copy in TCRdb shows in-frame clones only, minus some. The data contain roughly 260,000 clones, about 90% of them singletons. Germline CDR1 GTSNPN, CDR2 SVGIG (reference sequence). The V gene lost 2 bases and the J gene lost 2 bases, with 6 bases spanning the gap. This CDR3 spans 12 amino acids. This clone was counted a few times. Material: PBMCs or T cells enriched from blood (not recorded which). This TCR came from a human donor in a cohort exposed to, infected with or recovered from COVID-19 (not recorded which). The donor label of this sample is uncertain. This rearrangement joins TRBV30 to TRBJ1-2; D is uncertain. In DNA form, the CDR3 reads TGTGCCTGGAGTACCGGGAACTATGGCTACACCTTC. This translates into CAWSTGNYGYTF.